Shown below are 27 T cell receptor beta chains from a single sample sequenced in a study of spatial heterogeneity in lung cancer. Their specific antigens are unknown. Study-wide results and limits: The number of expanded tumor alpha and beta chains correlated with mutation number.

MiXCR, applied by TCRdb to the 5' RACE reads, yields one record per CDR3 protein. In the table there are about 1,500 distinct CDR3 sequences, approximately 9.8% of which are singletons. Specified time point: sample taken at primary tumor resection. The sequencing here drew on lung tumor tissue, taken at surgery. The receptors were sampled from a female donor with early-stage non-small cell lung cancer.

In its sample, this clonotype is large. The chain recombines TRBV11-2 with TRBJ2-4, with 8 positions matching TRBD2. The length of the CDR3 is 15 residues. CDR1 is SGHAT, CDR2 FQNNGV, per germline. Losses at the gene ends were 1 base for V and 8 bases for J; bases not matched to a gene: 7. CDR3 protein: CASSLGPKAGDIQYF. CDR3 nucleotides: TGTGCCAGCAGCTTAGGACCAAAAGCGGGGGACATTCAGTACTTC.

The rearrangement joins TRBV29-1 to TRBJ2-4, with TRBD2 matching over 9 bases. CDR1 is SQVTM and CDR2 is ANQGSEA in the germline V gene. The CDR3 spans 12 residues. With 3 bases clipped from V and 13 bases from J, the junction kept 7 bases outside the gene matches. The CDR3 region is CSVELASGIQYF. The CDR3 bases are TGCAGCGTTGAGTTGGCTAGCGGGATACAGTACTTC. Supplemented by reference TRBV29-1 and TRBJ2-4, the full variable domain reads SAVISQKPSRDICQRGTSLTIQCQVDSQVTMMFWYRQQPGQSLTLIATANQGSEATYESGFVIDKFPISRPNLTFSTLTVSNMSPEDSSIYLCSVELASGIQYFGAGTRLSVL.

This clonotype was recorded at least ten times. J is TRBJ2-3 and V is TRBV7-9; 10 bases agree with TRBD2. Germline assignment: CDR1 SEHNR and CDR2 FQNEAQ (reference sequence). This CDR3 spans 14 amino acids. The CDR3 reads CAGGLAGVTDTQYF. The CDR3 bases are TGTGCTGGGGGCCTAGCGGGGGTCACAGATACGCAGTATTTT. The variable domain in full, with the rest retrieved from reference TRBV7-9 and TRBJ2-3, is DTGVSQNPRHKITKRGQNVTFRCDPISEHNRLYWYRQTLGQGPEFLTYFQNEAQLEKSRLLSDRFSAERPKGSFSTLEIQRTEQGDSAMYLCAGGLAGVTDTQYFGPGTRLTVL.

Judged by abundance, this clonotype is large. The gene calls are TRBV7-2 and TRBJ2-1, with 8 bases identical to TRBD2. The CDR3 is made up of 14 amino acids. V lost 7 bases, J lost 15 bases, and 17 bases stayed unmatched. Germline V gene lookup returns CDR1 SGHTA and CDR2 FQGNSA. CDR3 DNA sequence: TGTGCCAGCACCCCGGGGCTAGCGGGTCATGCGCGGTTCTTC. Residues: CASTPGLAGHARFF.

This clonotype is labeled as medium-sized (0.01 to 0.1%). The chain is built from TRBV25-1 and TRBJ1-1; D not certain. There are 13 residues in the CDR3. CDR1 is MGHDK, CDR2 SYGVNS, per germline. V lost 3 bases, J lost 1 base, and 6 bases lay in between. DNA of the CDR3: TGTGCCAGCAGTGAGAAGAGGAACACTGAAGCTTTCTTT. The encoded protein is CASSEKRNTEAFF.

This clonotype is categorized as medium-sized (0.01 to 0.1%). The chain combines TRBV11-1 with TRBJ2-2, with TRBD1 identical over 7 bases. In germline, CDR1 is SGHAT, CDR2 FQDESV (reference sequence). The ends lost 4 bases at V and 5 bases at J; junction bases unmatched: 1. The CDR3 has 13 residues. The CDR3 coding sequence is TGTGCCAGCAGCTCAGGGGGTACCGGGGAGCTGTTTTTT. Translated, it gives CASSSGGTGELFF.

By frequency in the sample, this clonotype is medium-sized. The genes are TRBV20-1 and TRBJ2-5; 10 bases agree with TRBD1. The CDR3 sequence is 13 residues long. Germline CDR1 reads DFQATT; CDR2 reads SNEGSKA (reference sequence). The V segment lost 3 bases and the J segment 2 bases; nucleotides outside the gene matches: 0. CDR3 sequence reads: CSARDRGQETQYF. The CDR3 DNA sequence: TGCAGTGCTAGGGACAGGGGGCAAGAGACCCAGTACTTC.

This clonotype qualifies as large (0.1 to 1%). The chain uses TRBV20-1 and TRBJ1-1, with TRBD1 matching 11 bases. The germline V gene encodes CDR1 DFQATT and CDR2 SNEGSKA (reference sequence). The CDR3 totals 13 residues. The V and J ends lost 5 bases and 7 bases, in that order; junction bases with no gene match: 6. The CDR3 reads CSAVRTGGREAFF. The DNA of the CDR3 is TGCAGTGCTGTGCGGACAGGGGGCCGTGAAGCTTTCTTT.

This clonotype is termed large (0.1 to 1%). V gene TRBV7-9 combines with J gene TRBJ2-7; unclear D gene. V was trimmed by 1 base and J by 1 base, leaving 14 bases between them. The CDR3 has 16 amino acids. Germline V CDR1 and CDR2: SEHNR, FQNEAQ (reference sequence). The CDR3 loop is CASSLDVRGVSYEQYF. The CDR3 DNA reads as TGTGCCAGCAGCTTAGATGTCCGAGGAGTATCCTACGAGCAGTACTTC.

The rearrangement uses TRBV5-5 and TRBJ2-1, with 10 bases that match TRBD1. CDR3 length equals 15 residues. CDR1 is SGHKS and CDR2 is YYEKEE in the germline V gene (reference sequence). The J segment lost 1 base and the V segment lost 3 bases, leaving 1 base of the junction unmatched. CDR3 sequence (DNA): TGTGCCAGCAGCTGGGGACAGGGGTCCTACAATGAGCAGTTCTTC. Amino acid sequence: CASSWGQGSYNEQFF.

This clonotype has just a few counts. The junction departs from the called germline gene at one end, perhaps through a read error. The V gene is TRBV7-2, the J gene TRBJ2-3; 9 positions match TRBD1. This CDR3 is 13 amino acids long. Looked up from germline, CDR1 is SGHTA and CDR2 is FQGNSA. CDR3 nucleotide sequence: TGTGCCAGCAGCCTAGGGCGGGACAGGGAGAGGCATTTT. Translating it yields CASSLGRDRERHF. The full variable domain, with the rest looked up from reference TRBV7-2 and TRBJ2-3, is GAGVSQSPSNKVTEKGKDVELRCDPISGHTALYWYRQSLGQGLEFLIYFQGNSAPDKSGLPSDRFSAERTGGSVSTLTIQRTQQEDSAVYLCASSLGRDRERHFGPGTRLTVL.

The rearrangement links TRBV7-9 to TRBJ2-1; 7 positions match TRBD2. CDR3 size: 15 residues. Germline V lookup: CDR1 SEHNR, CDR2 FQNEAQ (reference sequence). V lost 3 bases, J lost 4 bases, and 6 bases stayed unmatched. In DNA, the CDR3 is TGTGCCAGCAGCTTCTCTACGGGGGGTTACAATGAGCAGTTCTTC. Translated: CASSFSTGGYNEQFF.

Only a few counts were recorded for this clonotype. The V call is TRBV29-1, the J call TRBJ2-3; 8 bases align to TRBD2. V was pared by 6 bases and J by 2 bases, with 10 bases of the junction left unmatched. CDR1 and CDR2 (germline): SQVTM, ANQGSEA. This CDR3 comprises 15 residues. The CDR3 nucleotides read TGCAGCGTACGTCGGAGCGGGGGCTCCACAGATACGCAGTATTTT. The encoded protein is CSVRRSGGSTDTQYF.

Relative to its sample, this clonotype is medium-sized (0.01 to 0.1%). The chain joins TRBV7-9 to TRBJ2-6, with D possibly TRBD1 on 6 matching bases. V shed 6 bases and J shed 1 base, with 10 bases lying between them. Germline V gives CDR1 SEHNR, CDR2 FQNEAQ (reference sequence). The CDR3 has 15 amino acids. CDR3 DNA sequence: TGTGCCAGCAGTTACAGGGAATCTGGGGCCAACGTCCTGACTTTC. It yields the protein CASSYRESGANVLTF.

This clonotype was detected ten times or more. The chain is built from TRBV11-2 and TRBJ2-3; TRBD2 might be the D (5 bases). Germline CDR1 and CDR2: SGHAT and FQNNGV. This CDR3 spans 12 amino acids. Trimming cost V 5 bases and J 5 bases, with 8 bases left between them. CDR3 loop: CASSPGVDTQYF. For the CDR3, the DNA is TGTGCCAGCAGCCCCGGGGTAGATACGCAGTATTTT.

Many counts were recorded for this clonotype. CDR3 loop: CASRRLAGGTDTQYF. CDR3 nucleotides: TGTGCCAGCAGGAGACTAGCGGGAGGGACAGATACGCAGTATTTT. This chain joins TRBV2 and TRBJ2-3, with 14 bases aligning to TRBD2. Germline trimming cut 6 bases from V and 3 bases from J; bases unmatched to any gene: 2. The germline V gene has CDR1 SNHLY and CDR2 FYNNEI. The CDR3 contains 15 residues.

This sequence joins TRBV20-1 and TRBJ1-2; 10 bases agree with TRBD1. The CDR3 length is 14 residues. The J segment lost 3 bases and the V segment lost 6 bases, leaving 7 bases of the junction unmatched. Germline V gene sequence: CDR1 DFQATT, CDR2 SNEGSKA (reference sequence). The CDR3 DNA sequence: TGCAGTGCCAAACGCGGGACAGGGGACTATGGCTACACCTTC. This translates into CSAKRGTGDYGYTF.

This clonotype is medium-sized (0.01 to 0.1%) within its sample. V and J are TRBV10-3 and TRBJ2-1; 10 positions agree with TRBD1. CDR1 ENHRY and CDR2 SYGVKD come from the germline V gene. The CDR3 totals 13 residues. After removal of 8 bases from V and 7 bases from J, the junction contained 5 bases not matched to a gene. The CDR3 DNA reads TGTGCCATCTCCGACAGGGGGCGGAATGAGCAGTTCTTC. Translated, it gives CAISDRGRNEQFF.

This clonotype rates as large. The CDR3 spells CSASKGAVVKGEAQYF. The CDR3 DNA follows: TGCAGTGCTAGTAAGGGAGCGGTGGTGAAGGGGGAGGCCCAGTACTTC. This sequence joins TRBV20-1 and TRBJ2-5; D possibly uses TRBD1 or TRBD2 (6 bases each). Germline assignment: CDR1 DFQATT and CDR2 SNEGSKA (reference sequence). This CDR3 is built from 16 residues. V shed 3 bases and J shed 9 bases, with 26 bases lying between them.

This clonotype occurred many times. This rearrangement joins TRBV7-3 to TRBJ2-2; TRBD1 matches at 9 bases. Germline V gene data show CDR1 as SGHTA and CDR2 as FQGTGA. J was trimmed by 5 bases and V by 2 bases; bases with no gene match: 6. This CDR3 region has 16 residues. DNA of the CDR3: TGTGCCAGCAGCTTAGCGGGACAGGGATGGACCGGGGAGCTGTTTTTT. Encoded protein: CASSLAGQGWTGELFF.

This clonotype counts as large (0.1 to 1%). The chain carries TRBV20-1 and TRBJ2-5, with D maybe TRBD1 (6 bases). The V end was cut by 5 bases, the J end by 2 bases, with 9 bases between. The CDR3 has 12 amino acids. Germline CDR1 reads DFQATT; CDR2 reads SNEGSKA (reference sequence). The CDR3 DNA is TGCAGTGCTTCGACAGGTCAAGAGACCCAGTACTTC. Its protein is CSASTGQETQYF.

V gene TRBV28 combines with J gene TRBJ2-5; D remains ambiguous. The CDR3 contains 14 residues. Germline values: CDR1 MDHEN, CDR2 SYDVKM. V was cut by 6 bases and J by 4 bases, with 15 bases left in between. The CDR3 loop reads CASRASIGTETQYF. Written as DNA, the CDR3 is TGTGCCAGCAGAGCCTCAATAGGAACAGAGACCCAGTACTTC.

Within the sample, this clonotype is large (0.1 to 1%). V gene TRBV6-1 combines with J gene TRBJ1-2, with TRBD1 identical over 8 bases. The trim removed 0 bases at V and 1 base at J, leaving 10 bases unmatched. Germline loops: CDR1 MNHNS, CDR2 SASEGT. The CDR3 has 18 residues. This CDR3 reads CASSEAQGASGLNYGYTF. In nucleotides, the CDR3 is TGTGCCAGCAGTGAAGCGCAGGGGGCGTCGGGACTTAACTATGGCTACACCTTC.

This clonotype is termed medium-sized. The chain recombines TRBV20-1 with TRBJ1-1; D uncertain. The CDR3 loop spans 12 amino acids. The germline V gene encodes CDR1 DFQATT and CDR2 SNEGSKA (reference sequence). With 5 bases removed from V and 0 bases from J, the gap between germline ends came to 7 bases. Here the CDR3 DNA reads TGCAGTGCTTCAGATTTGAACACTGAAGCTTTCTTT. Translating gives CSASDLNTEAFF.

This clonotype is termed medium-sized. The chain has TRBV12-3 or TRBV12-4 and TRBJ1-5; TRBD1 aligns across 8 bases. CDR3 length: 16 amino acids. V dropped 5 bases and J dropped 4; count of bases not matched to a gene: 10. The CDR3 region is CASSPATGVGNQPQHF. CDR3 nucleotide sequence: TGTGCCAGCAGTCCGGCGACAGGGGTGGGGAATCAGCCCCAGCATTTT.

By share, this clonotype ranks as medium-sized. The chain couples TRBV25-1 to TRBJ2-2; 9 nucleotides align to TRBD1. This CDR3 is built from 16 residues. Germline loops: CDR1 MGHDK, CDR2 SYGVNS. Unmatched junction bases numbered 6, after V lost 4 bases and J lost 3 bases. CDR3 sequence: CASSGARTGDTGELFF. CDR3 DNA: TGTGCCAGCAGTGGGGCACGGACAGGGGACACCGGGGAGCTGTTTTTT.

The chain links TRBV21-1 to TRBJ2-1; TRBD1 was called by the table and not checked on the DNA. TRBV21-1 represents a pseudogene. The CDR3 sequence is 11 residues long. In DNA form, the CDR3 reads TGTGCCAGCAGGGGGCAACGGGAGCAGTTCTTC. Its translation is CASRGQREQFF.